The next 4 T cell receptor beta chains were all read from a single sample in a study of T cells in Graves' hyperthyroidism and ophthalmopathy. Researchers amplified the TCR beta CDR3 regions from RNA transcripts. The study used the HTBI primer set for a first-round RT-PCR of the TCR CDR3. Using its own MiXCR run on the multiplex PCR reads, TCRdb lists one record per CDR3 protein. The sample shows some 300,000 distinct CDR3 sequences, roughly 13% of them seen only once. Input material: blood. The origin of the receptors is a woman aged 40 to 50 with Graves' hyperthyroidism.

V gene TRBV4-1 combines with J gene TRBJ1-1; TRBD1 agrees at 8 bases. The trim removed 4 bases at V and 1 base at J, leaving 8 bases unmatched. Germline V gene sequence: CDR1 MGHRA, CDR2 YSYEKL. CDR3 length equals 16 residues. CDR3 coding DNA: TGCGCCAGCAGCCTTTCCGTAGGACAGGGGAACACTGAAGCTTTCTTT. It codes for CASSLSVGQGNTEAFF.

This clonotype was counted a few times. The chain carries TRBV9 and TRBJ2-3; 7 bases line up with TRBD2. Germline V gene lookup returns CDR1 SGDLS and CDR2 YYNGEE. The CDR3 is made up of 17 amino acids. The junction had 19 bases not matched to a gene; V was cut back by 7 bases and J by 5 bases. This CDR3 is CASGGTEGGSKRDTQYF. The CDR3 DNA follows: TGTGCCAGCGGGGGGACCGAGGGCGGGAGCAAGAGAGATACGCAGTATTTT.

V gene TRBV6-2 or TRBV6-3 combines with J gene TRBJ2-1; 7 positions match TRBD2. The germline gives CDR1 MNHEY, CDR2 SVGEGT. This CDR3 is 15 amino acids long. Trimming took 7 bases from V and 10 from J; bases not matched to a gene: 16. CDR3 sequence: CASNGVGGRYPEQFF. CDR3 coding DNA: TGTGCCAGCAATGGGGTGGGAGGGCGGTACCCCGAGCAGTTCTTC.

This clonotype was detected a few times. The rearrangement links TRBV6-1 to TRBJ2-1, with 9 bases lining up with TRBD2. There are 15 residues in the CDR3. Germline CDR1 MNHNS, CDR2 SASEGT. The V segment lost 5 bases and the J segment 8 bases; nucleotides outside the gene matches: 10. The CDR3 is CASSPKGGRGHEQFF. The CDR3 DNA is TGTGCCAGCAGTCCAAAGGGCGGGAGGGGACATGAGCAGTTCTTC.